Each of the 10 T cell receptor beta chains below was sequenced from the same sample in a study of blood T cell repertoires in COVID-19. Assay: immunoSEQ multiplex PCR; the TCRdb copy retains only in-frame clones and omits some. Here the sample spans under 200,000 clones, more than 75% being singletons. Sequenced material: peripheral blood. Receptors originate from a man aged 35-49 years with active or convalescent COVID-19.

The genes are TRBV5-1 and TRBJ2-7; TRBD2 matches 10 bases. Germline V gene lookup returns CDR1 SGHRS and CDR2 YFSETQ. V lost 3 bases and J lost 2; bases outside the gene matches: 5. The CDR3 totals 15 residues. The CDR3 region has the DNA TGCGCCAGCAGCTCCTTAGCGGGGGGACCCTACGAGCAGTACTTC. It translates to CASSSLAGGPYEQYF.

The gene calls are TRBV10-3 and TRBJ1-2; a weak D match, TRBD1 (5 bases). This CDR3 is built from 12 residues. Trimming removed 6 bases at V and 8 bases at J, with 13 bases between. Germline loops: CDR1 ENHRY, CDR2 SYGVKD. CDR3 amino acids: CAIRDDSTGYTF. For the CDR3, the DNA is TGTGCCATCAGAGATGACAGTACCGGCTACACCTTC.

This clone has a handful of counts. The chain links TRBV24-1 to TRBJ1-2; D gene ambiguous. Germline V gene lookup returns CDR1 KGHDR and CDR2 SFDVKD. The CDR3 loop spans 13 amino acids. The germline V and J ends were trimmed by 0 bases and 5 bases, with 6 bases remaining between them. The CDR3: CATSDLLGYGYTF. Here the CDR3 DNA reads TGTGCCACCAGTGATTTGCTCGGGTATGGCTACACCTTC.

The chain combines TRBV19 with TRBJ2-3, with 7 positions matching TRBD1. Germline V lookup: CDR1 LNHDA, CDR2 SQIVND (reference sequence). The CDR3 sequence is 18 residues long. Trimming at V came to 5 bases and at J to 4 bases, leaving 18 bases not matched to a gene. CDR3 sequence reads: CASSHRGFGNVAADTQYF. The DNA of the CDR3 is TGTGCCAGTAGTCACAGGGGTTTCGGCAACGTGGCCGCAGATACGCAGTATTTT. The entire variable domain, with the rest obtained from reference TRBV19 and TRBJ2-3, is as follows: DGGITQSPKYLFRKEGQNVTLSCEQNLNHDAMYWYRQDPGQGLRLIYYSQIVNDFQKGDIAEGYSVSREKKESFPLTVTSAQKNPTAFYLCASSHRGFGNVAADTQYFGPGTRLTVL.

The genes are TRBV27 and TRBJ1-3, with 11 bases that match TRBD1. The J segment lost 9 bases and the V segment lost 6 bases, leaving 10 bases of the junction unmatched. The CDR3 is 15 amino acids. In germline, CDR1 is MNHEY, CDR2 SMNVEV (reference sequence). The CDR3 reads CASRSSGQGEATIYF. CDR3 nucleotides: TGTGCCAGCAGGAGTTCGGGACAGGGGGAAGCCACCATATATTTT.

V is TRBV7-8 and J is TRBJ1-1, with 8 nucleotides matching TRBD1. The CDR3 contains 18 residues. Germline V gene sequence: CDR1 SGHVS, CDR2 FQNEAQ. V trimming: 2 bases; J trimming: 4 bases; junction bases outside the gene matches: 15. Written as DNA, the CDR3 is TGTGCCAGCAGCTTATCGTTAGTGAGGTCAGGGGGCTTCACTGAAGCTTTCTTT. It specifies CASSLSLVRSGGFTEAFF.

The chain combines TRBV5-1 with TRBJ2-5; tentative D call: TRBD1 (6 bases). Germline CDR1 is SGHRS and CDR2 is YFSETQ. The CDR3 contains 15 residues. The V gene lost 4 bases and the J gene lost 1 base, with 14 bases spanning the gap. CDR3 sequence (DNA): TGCGCCAGCAGCGCGACAACACAGGGCCAAGAGACCCAGTACTTC. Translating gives CASSATTQGQETQYF. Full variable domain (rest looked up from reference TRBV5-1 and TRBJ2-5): KAGVTQTPRYLIKTRGQQVTLSCSPISGHRSVSWYQQTPGQGLQFLFEYFSETQRNKGNFPGRFSGRQFSNSRSEMNVSTLELGDSALYLCASSATTQGQETQYFGPGTRLLVL.

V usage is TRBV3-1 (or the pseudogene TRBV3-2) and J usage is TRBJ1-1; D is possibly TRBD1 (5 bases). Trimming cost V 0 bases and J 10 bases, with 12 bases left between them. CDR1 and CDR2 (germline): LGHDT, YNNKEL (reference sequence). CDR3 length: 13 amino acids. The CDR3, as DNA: TGTGCCAGCAGCCAAGAGAAGGTGGGGGGAGCTTTCTTT. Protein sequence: CASSQEKVGGAFF.

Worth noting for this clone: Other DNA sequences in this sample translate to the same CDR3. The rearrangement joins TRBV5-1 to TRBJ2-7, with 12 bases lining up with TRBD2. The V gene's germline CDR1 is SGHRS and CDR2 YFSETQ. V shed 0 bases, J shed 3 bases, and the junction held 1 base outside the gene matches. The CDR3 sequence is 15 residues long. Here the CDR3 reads CASSLALAGGYEQYF. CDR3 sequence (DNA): TGCGCCAGCAGCTTGGCACTAGCGGGAGGCTACGAGCAGTACTTC. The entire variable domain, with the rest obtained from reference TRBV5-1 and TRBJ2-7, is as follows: KAGVTQTPRYLIKTRGQQVTLSCSPISGHRSVSWYQQTPGQGLQFLFEYFSETQRNKGNFPGRFSGRQFSNSRSEMNVSTLELGDSALYLCASSLALAGGYEQYFGPGTRLTVT.

This chain's CDR3 is CASSPRADEQFF. Written as DNA, the CDR3 is TGTGCCAGCAGTCCCAGGGCAGATGAGCAGTTCTTC. The rearrangement uses TRBV6-2 or TRBV6-3 and TRBJ2-1, with D possibly being TRBD1 (5 bases). The CDR3 contains 12 residues. V lost 5 bases and J 8 bases, leaving 10 bases between the germline ends. The germline V gene has CDR1 MNHEY and CDR2 SVGEGT.